The rows below give T cell receptor beta chains drawn from one sample of a study of T cell clones after liver transplantation. The repertoire was sequenced with immunoSEQ multiplex PCR; TCRdb's copy has only in-frame clones and lacks some. Altogether 90,000 to 120,000 clones are present, more than 75% being singletons, with the ten largest covering 0.8% to 1%. This material consisted of CD4+ T cells from blood, taken before liver transplant. These receptor sequences come from a human donor who received a liver transplant. Each CDR3 is given with its conserved first and last residue.

j_gene,v_gene,CDR3aa
TRBJ1-5,TRBV18,CASSRDGDQPQHF
TRBJ1-4,TRBV6-5,CASSYSGPPTNEKLFF
TRBJ2-3,TRBV7-2,CASSLVVAGGHRTDTQYF
TRBJ1-2,TRBV7-9,CASSLQVMSYGYTF
TRBJ1-3,TRBV19,CASSMDARGSGNTIYF
TRBJ2-2,TRBV18,CASSPGGNAGELFF
TRBJ1-2,TRBV7-2,CASSLGWGPNGYTF
TRBJ2-1,TRBV2,CASSEFGNSYNEQFF
TRBJ1-2,TRBV5-1,CASSKTVNYGYTF
TRBJ2-7,TRBV28,CASSPRGTTYEQYF
TRBJ2-7,TRBV15,CATSRDLSGAPYEQYF
TRBJ2-3,TRBV27,CASSRLAGEYTDTQYF
TRBJ2-2,TRBV5-4,CASSSPSLAGGGTGELFF
TRBJ1-2,TRBV11-2,CASSLGAENYGYTF
TRBJ1-6,TRBV5-4,CASSLVEGENSPLHF
TRBJ1-2,TRBV21-1,CASSRSHRGTDGYTF
TRBJ1-3,TRBV11-2,CASSQIVQGTHSGNTIYF
TRBJ2-3,TRBV12-5,CASGLVMGASGVVNTQYF
TRBJ2-1,TRBV27,CASSLGAEQFF
TRBJ2-7,TRBV23-1,CASSPIVVGTPYEQYF
TRBJ2-7,TRBV19,CASSIGGGYEQYF
TRBJ1-2,TRBV5-1,CASSLGENGYTF
TRBJ2-5,TRBV14,CASKGTGPLVPYF
TRBJ1-1,TRBV11-2,CASSFGTGNVWRNTEAFF
TRBJ1-1,TRBV29-1,CSVVKRENTEAFF
TRBJ2-7,TRBV5-1,CASSLPLAGEVSYEQYF
TRBJ1-2,TRBV7-3,CASSRDRGGGNGYTF
TRBJ2-2,TRBV5-1,CASSYGTSGGTGELFF
TRBJ1-2,TRBV5-1,CASSLAGTDGYTF
TRBJ1-6,TRBV5-1,CASSSDRTRGSPLHF
TRBJ1-6,TRBV7-8,CASSEPGQGISPLHF
TRBJ2-1,TRBV15,CATSRDPVNEQFF
TRBJ2-7,TRBV6-5,CASRGSVDEQYF
TRBJ2-6,TRBV6-5,CASSRVSSGANVLTF
TRBJ2-1,TRBV5-1,CASSLRVSGTYNEQFF
TRBJ2-7,TRBV7-8,CASSLRLQGYEQYF
TRBJ2-7,TRBV2,CASTTTQQGERF
TRBJ2-6,TRBV29-1,CSVGTSGSSGANVLTF
TRBJ2-7,TRBV27,CASNPRTGGYEQYF
TRBJ2-5,TRBV5-8,CASSQWTGGETQYF
TRBJ2-1,TRBV19,CASSNPRALNEQFF
TRBJ2-4,TRBV14,CASSQAGGIKNIQYF